This TCR beta chain came from a study of T cells in Graves' hyperthyroidism and ophthalmopathy. This clonotype has at least ten counts. RNA transcripts provided the source from which TCR beta CDR3 regions were amplified. During a first-round RT-PCR of the TCR CDR3, the HTBI primer set was used. TCRdb passed the multiplex PCR reads through MiXCR, listing each CDR3 protein once. The table includes hundreds of thousands of distinct CDR3 sequences, around 16% detected once. The sequence came from a woman aged 25-40 years with Graves' hyperthyroidism. The sequencing input was blood.

CDR3 nucleotides: TGTGCCAGCAGCCTTGCCTTCGACAGAAACCAAGAGACCCAGTACTTC. Protein sequence: CASSLAFDRNQETQYF. The chain has TRBV12-3 or TRBV12-4 and TRBJ2-5; tentatively, D is TRBD1 (5 bases). This CDR3 has 16 residues. Trimming stripped 6 bases from V and 0 bases from J, with 17 bases between.